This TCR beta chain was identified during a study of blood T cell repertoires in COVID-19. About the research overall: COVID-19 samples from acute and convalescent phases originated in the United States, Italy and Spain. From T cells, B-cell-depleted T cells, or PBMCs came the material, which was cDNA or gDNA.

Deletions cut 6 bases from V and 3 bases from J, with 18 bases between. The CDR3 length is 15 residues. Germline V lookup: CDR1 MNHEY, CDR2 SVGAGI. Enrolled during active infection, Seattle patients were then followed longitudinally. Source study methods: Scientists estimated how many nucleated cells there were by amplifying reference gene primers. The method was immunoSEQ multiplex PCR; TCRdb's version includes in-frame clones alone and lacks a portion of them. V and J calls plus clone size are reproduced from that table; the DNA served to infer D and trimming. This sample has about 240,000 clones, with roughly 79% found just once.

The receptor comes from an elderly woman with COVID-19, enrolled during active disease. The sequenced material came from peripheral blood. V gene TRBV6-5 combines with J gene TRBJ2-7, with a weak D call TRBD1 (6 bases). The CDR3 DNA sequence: TGTGCCAGCAGCCCAGATTTGACAGGACTCTACGAGCAGTACTTC. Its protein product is CASSPDLTGLYEQYF.